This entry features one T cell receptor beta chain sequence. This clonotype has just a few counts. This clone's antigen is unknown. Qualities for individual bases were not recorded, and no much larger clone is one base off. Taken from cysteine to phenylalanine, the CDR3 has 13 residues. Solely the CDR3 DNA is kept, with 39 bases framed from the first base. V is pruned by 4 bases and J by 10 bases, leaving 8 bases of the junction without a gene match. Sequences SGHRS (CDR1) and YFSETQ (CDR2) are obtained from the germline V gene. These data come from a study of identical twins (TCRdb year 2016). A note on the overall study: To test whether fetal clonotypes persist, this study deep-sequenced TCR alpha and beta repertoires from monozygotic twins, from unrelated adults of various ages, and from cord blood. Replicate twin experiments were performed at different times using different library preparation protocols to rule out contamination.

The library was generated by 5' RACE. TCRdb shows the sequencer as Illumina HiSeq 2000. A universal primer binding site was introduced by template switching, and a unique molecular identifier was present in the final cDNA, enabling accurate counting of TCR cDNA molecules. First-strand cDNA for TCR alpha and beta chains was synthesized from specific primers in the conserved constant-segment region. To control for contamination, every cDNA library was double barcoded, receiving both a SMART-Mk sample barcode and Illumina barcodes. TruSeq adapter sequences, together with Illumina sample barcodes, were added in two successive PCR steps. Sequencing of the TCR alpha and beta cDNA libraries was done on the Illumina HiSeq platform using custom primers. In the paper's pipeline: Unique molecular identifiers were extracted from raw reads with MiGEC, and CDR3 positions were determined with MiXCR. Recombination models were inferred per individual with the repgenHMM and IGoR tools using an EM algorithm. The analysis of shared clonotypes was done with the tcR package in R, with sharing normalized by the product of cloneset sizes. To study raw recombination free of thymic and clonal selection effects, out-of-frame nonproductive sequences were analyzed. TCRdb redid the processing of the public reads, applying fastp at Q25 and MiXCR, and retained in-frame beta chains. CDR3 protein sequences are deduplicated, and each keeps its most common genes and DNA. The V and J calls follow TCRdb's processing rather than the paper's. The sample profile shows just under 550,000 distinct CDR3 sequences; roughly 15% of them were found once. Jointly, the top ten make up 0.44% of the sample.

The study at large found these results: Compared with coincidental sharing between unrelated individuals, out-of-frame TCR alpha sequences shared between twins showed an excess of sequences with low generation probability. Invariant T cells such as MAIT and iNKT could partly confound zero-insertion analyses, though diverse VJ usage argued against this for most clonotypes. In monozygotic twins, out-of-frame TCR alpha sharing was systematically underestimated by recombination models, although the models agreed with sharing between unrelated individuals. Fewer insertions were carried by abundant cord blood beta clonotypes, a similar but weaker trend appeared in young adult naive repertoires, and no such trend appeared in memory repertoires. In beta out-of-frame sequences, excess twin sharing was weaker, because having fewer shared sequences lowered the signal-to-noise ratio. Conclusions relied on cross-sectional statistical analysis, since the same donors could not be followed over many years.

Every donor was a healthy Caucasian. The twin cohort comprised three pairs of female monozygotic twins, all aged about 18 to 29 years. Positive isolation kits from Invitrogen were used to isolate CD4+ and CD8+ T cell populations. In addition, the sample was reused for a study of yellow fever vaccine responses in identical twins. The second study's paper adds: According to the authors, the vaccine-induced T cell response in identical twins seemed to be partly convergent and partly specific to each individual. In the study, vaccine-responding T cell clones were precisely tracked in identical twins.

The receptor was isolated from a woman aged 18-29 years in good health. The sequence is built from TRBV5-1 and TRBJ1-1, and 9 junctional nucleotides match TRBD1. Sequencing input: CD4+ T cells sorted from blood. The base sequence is TGCGCCAGCAGCCCCGGACAGGGGCCGGCAGCTTTCTTT. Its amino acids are CASSPGQGPAAFF.